This passage covers 22 T cell receptor beta chains from one sample sequenced in a study of blood T cell repertoires in COVID-19. Profiled with immunoSEQ multiplex PCR; TCRdb holds only in-frame clones, not every one. The sample holds 3,000 to 4,000 clones, over 80% seen once. Sequencing was carried out using peripheral blood. These receptors all come from a man aged 45-65 years with active COVID-19.

The table lists this clone with a few counts. J is TRBJ1-2 and V is TRBV6-5; TRBD1 is a possible D gene (5 bases). Germline CDR1 is MNHEY and CDR2 is SVGAGI. The V end was cut by 4 bases, the J end by 3 bases, with 9 bases between. This CDR3 has 13 residues. CDR3 residues: CASSFLGDYGYTF. CDR3 sequence (DNA): TGTGCCAGCAGTTTTCTAGGGGACTATGGCTACACCTTC.

V usage is TRBV11-2 and J usage is TRBJ2-1, with 8 bases fitting TRBD2. After removal of 5 bases from V and 5 bases from J, the junction contained 17 bases not matched to a gene. The CDR3 has 18 amino acids. CDR1 and CDR2 (germline): SGHAT, FQNNGV. CDR3 coding DNA: TGTGCCAGCAGCACCCTAAATAGCGGGATTCGGGCCGACAATGAGCAGTTCTTC. Translation gives CASSTLNSGIRADNEQFF.

This sequence joins TRBV30 and TRBJ1-5; D uncertain. V lost 0 bases and J 5 bases, leaving 8 bases between the germline ends. The length of the CDR3 is 13 residues. The germline CDR1 and CDR2 sequences are GTSNPN and SVGIG (reference sequence). The DNA of the CDR3 is TGTGCCTGGAGTGTCCTACCGGATCAGCCCCAGCATTTT. Translating gives CAWSVLPDQPQHF.

This chain connects TRBV10-3 to TRBJ1-5; 9 bases map to TRBD1. The CDR3 has 17 amino acids. Germline V gene sequence: CDR1 ENHRY, CDR2 SYGVKD. J gave up 1 base and V 4 bases, and 8 bases lay outside the gene matches. The CDR3 protein is CAISGFRQGESNQPQHF. The CDR3 DNA reads as TGTGCCATCAGTGGCTTTAGACAGGGGGAAAGCAATCAGCCCCAGCATTTT.

V usage is TRBV11-2 and J usage is TRBJ2-7; the D is unclear. The ends were cut back, 5 bases at V and 5 bases at J, with 19 bases in the middle. Germline assignment: CDR1 SGHAT and CDR2 FQNNGV. The CDR3 length is 15 residues. In DNA, the CDR3 is TGTGCCAGCAGCCCCTGGGCCCAGTTCACGAACGAGCAGTACTTC. Its translation: CASSPWAQFTNEQYF.

The chain links TRBV20-1 to TRBJ1-2; tentatively, D is TRBD1 (5 bases). Germline lookup yields CDR1 DFQATT and CDR2 SNEGSKA (reference sequence). The CDR3 covers 11 residues. The V end lost 1 base, the J end lost 5 bases, and 5 bases lay between the germline ends. For the CDR3, the DNA is TGCAGTGCTAGAGCAGGGTATGGCTACACCTTC. It encodes CSARAGYGYTF.

The genes are TRBV5-4 and TRBJ2-1, with 9 nucleotides matching TRBD2. The CDR3 has 16 residues. Germline lookup yields CDR1 SGHNT and CDR2 YYREEE (reference sequence). J gave up 5 bases and V 1 base, and 7 bases lay outside the gene matches. The CDR3 loop is CASSLLGGRANNEQFF. The CDR3, as DNA: TGTGCCAGCAGCTTGTTAGGCGGGAGGGCAAACAATGAGCAGTTCTTC.

This chain joins TRBV2 and TRBJ2-3, with 8 nucleotides matching TRBD2. With 4 bases clipped from V and 0 bases from J, the junction kept 3 bases outside the gene matches. Germline values: CDR1 SNHLY, CDR2 FYNNEI. The CDR3 is 15 amino acids. The CDR3 loop is CASSGGTSSTDTQYF. CDR3 coding DNA: TGTGCCAGCAGTGGGGGGACTAGTAGCACAGATACGCAGTATTTT.

The rearrangement joins TRBV4-3 to TRBJ2-5, with TRBD1 as a possible D gene (6 bases). Trimming pared 0 bases from V and 5 bases from J, leaving 13 bases between. There are 15 residues in the CDR3. CDR1 LGHNA and CDR2 YSLEER come from the germline V gene. In DNA, the CDR3 is TGCGCCAGCAGCCAAGAAGGGGGAAAGGGGGAGACCCAGTACTTC. Translating gives CASSQEGGKGETQYF.

This sequence joins TRBV28 and TRBJ2-1; 13 bases are shared with TRBD2. Unmatched junction bases numbered 13, after V lost 4 bases and J lost 7 bases. This CDR3 is built from 18 residues. From germline, CDR1 is MDHEN and CDR2 SYDVKM. CDR3 residues: CASSSPPVLAGGPNEQFF. For the CDR3, the DNA is TGTGCCAGCAGTTCCCCACCCGTACTAGCGGGAGGGCCTAATGAGCAGTTCTTC.

V and J are TRBV3-1 (or the pseudogene TRBV3-2) and TRBJ1-2, with D hard to call. The CDR3 runs to 14 residues. The germline V gene has CDR1 LGHDT and CDR2 YNNKEL (reference sequence). Trimming shortened V by 2 bases and J by 0 bases, and 7 bases separated the two germline ends. CDR3 coding DNA: TGTGCCAGCAGCCAATTGGAGGCTAACTATGGCTACACCTTC. It is translated as CASSQLEANYGYTF.

The chain links TRBV6-5 to TRBJ1-5; no reliable D call. The CDR3 has 12 residues. Germline V gene data show CDR1 as MNHEY and CDR2 as SVGAGI. Trimming removed 6 bases from V and 5 bases from J, with 8 bases in between. Here the CDR3 DNA reads TGTGCCAGCAGGGCGGGAGATCAGCCCCAGCATTTT. Protein: CASRAGDQPQHF.

The chain couples TRBV28 to TRBJ1-2; 10 bases line up with TRBD1. The CDR3 length is 14 residues. Per the germline V gene, CDR1 is MDHEN and CDR2 is SYDVKM. V gave up 6 bases and J gave up 8 bases; unmatched junction bases: 9. CDR3 loop: CASRTPGTGVGYTF. The CDR3, as DNA: TGTGCCAGCAGAACACCCGGGACAGGGGTCGGCTACACCTTC.

The rearrangement uses TRBV7-9 and TRBJ1-4; D remains unclear. The germline V gene has CDR1 SEHNR and CDR2 FQNEAQ (reference sequence). There are 14 residues in the CDR3. Trimming shortened V by 5 bases and J by 7 bases, and 14 bases separated the two germline ends. The CDR3 sequence is CASSPDRDFEKLFF. CDR3 in DNA: TGTGCCAGCAGCCCGGATCGGGATTTTGAAAAACTGTTTTTT.

The J gene is TRBJ2-5, the V gene TRBV5-1; TRBD2 matches at 8 bases. J was trimmed by 5 bases and V by 0 bases; bases with no gene match: 6. The CDR3 is made up of 15 amino acids. From germline, CDR1 is SGHRS and CDR2 YFSETQ. The CDR3 is CASSLELSGSETQYF. CDR3 coding DNA: TGCGCCAGCAGCTTGGAATTGAGCGGGAGTGAGACCCAGTACTTC.

This clone was counted between two and nine times. The chain recombines TRBV7-9 with TRBJ1-2, with 9 bases fitting TRBD1. From germline, CDR1 is SEHNR and CDR2 FQNEAQ (reference sequence). The CDR3 runs to 15 residues. The V and J ends lost 3 bases and 8 bases, in that order; junction bases with no gene match: 10. The CDR3 here is CASSFPDRGVAGYTF. CDR3 coding DNA: TGTGCCAGCAGCTTCCCGGACAGGGGCGTTGCCGGCTACACCTTC.

V is TRBV27 and J is TRBJ1-4; TRBD1 matches at 9 bases. V shed 8 bases and J 8 bases; nucleotides not matched to a gene: 6. Germline assignment: CDR1 MNHEY and CDR2 SMNVEV (reference sequence). The CDR3 covers 13 residues. CDR3 bases: TGTGCCAGCGCCTGGGACAGGGAGGAAAAACTGTTTTTT. Translated, it gives CASAWDREEKLFF.

V is TRBV6-2 or TRBV6-3 and J is TRBJ1-3; no firm D call. The CDR3 spans 14 residues. Looked up from germline, CDR1 is MNHEY and CDR2 is SVGEGT. V shed 5 bases and J shed 0 bases, with 8 bases lying between them. For the CDR3, the DNA is TGTGCCAGCAGTCCCCGTATCTCTGGAAACACCATATATTTT. Amino acids: CASSPRISGNTIYF.

This rearrangement joins TRBV15 to TRBJ1-1; TRBD1 aligns across 7 bases. The V gene's germline CDR1 is LNHNV and CDR2 YYDKDF (reference sequence). The ends lost 0 bases at V and 3 bases at J; junction bases unmatched: 7. The CDR3 is 16 amino acids. DNA for the CDR3: TGTGCCACCAGCAGAGAGGGTACAGGGGAGGACACTGAAGCTTTCTTT. As protein: CATSREGTGEDTEAFF.

V gene TRBV4-1 combines with J gene TRBJ2-5, with D unclear. V lost 2 bases and J 0 bases, leaving 4 bases between the germline ends. CDR3 size: 13 residues. Germline-derived CDR1 and CDR2 are MGHRA and YSYEKL. The CDR3 DNA is TGCGCCAGCAGCCAACAGTACCAAGAGACCCAGTACTTC. This gives the protein CASSQQYQETQYF.

The rearrangement uses TRBV3-1 (or the pseudogene TRBV3-2) and TRBJ1-6, with 10 nucleotides matching TRBD1. The CDR3 is made up of 14 amino acids. Unmatched junction bases numbered 2, after V lost 5 bases and J lost 7 bases. CDR1 is LGHDT, CDR2 YNNKEL, per germline (reference sequence). In DNA, the CDR3 is TGTGCCAGCAGCGCGACAGGGGGCAATTCACCCCTCCACTTT. Amino acids: CASSATGGNSPLHF.

The chain recombines TRBV30 with TRBJ1-2, with 8 bases matching TRBD1. Germline V lookup: CDR1 GTSNPN, CDR2 SVGIG (reference sequence). This CDR3 is 13 amino acids long. Losses at the gene ends were 3 bases for V and 7 bases for J; bases not matched to a gene: 7. The CDR3 bases are TGTGCCTGGAGGACAGGGGATCGGGGTGGCTACACCTTC. It encodes CAWRTGDRGGYTF.